This section outlines one TCR beta chain sequence together with its context. The record originates from a study of blood T cell repertoires in COVID-19. Study details: The samples span acute and convalescent COVID-19 from the United States, Italy and Spain.

Original processing notes: Reference gene primer amplification yielded estimated nucleated cell counts. Sequencing used immunoSEQ multiplex PCR; TCRdb keeps in-frame clones, though not all of them. The V and J calls and clone size come from that table; D and trimming were worked out from the DNA. The sample shows about 100,000 clones, over 60% of them seen only once. Looked up from germline, CDR1 is MNHEY and CDR2 is SVGAGI. Trimming took 2 bases from V and 4 from J, leaving 12 bases between them. The CDR3 is 15 amino acids. The specimen was peripheral blood. The sequence was obtained from a man between 65 and 79 years old with acute or convalescent COVID-19. This chain uses TRBV6-5 with TRBJ1-3; TRBD1 is a possible D gene (5 bases). This chain's CDR3 is CASSYQAGRGNTIYF. For the CDR3, the DNA is TGTGCCAGCAGTTACCAGGCAGGGAGGGGAAACACCATATATTTT.